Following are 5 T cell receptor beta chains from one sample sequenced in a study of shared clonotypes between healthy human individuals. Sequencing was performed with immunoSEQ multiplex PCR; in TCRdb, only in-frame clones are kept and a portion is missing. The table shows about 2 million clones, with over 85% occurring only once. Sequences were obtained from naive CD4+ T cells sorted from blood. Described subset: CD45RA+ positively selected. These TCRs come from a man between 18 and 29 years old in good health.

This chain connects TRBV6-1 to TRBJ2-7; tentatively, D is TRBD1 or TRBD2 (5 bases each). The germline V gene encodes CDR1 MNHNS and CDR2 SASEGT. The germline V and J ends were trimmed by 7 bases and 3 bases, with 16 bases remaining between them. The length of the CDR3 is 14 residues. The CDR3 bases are TGTGCCAGCACCCGGACCGGGACCTACTACGAGCAGTACTTC. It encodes CASTRTGTYYEQYF.

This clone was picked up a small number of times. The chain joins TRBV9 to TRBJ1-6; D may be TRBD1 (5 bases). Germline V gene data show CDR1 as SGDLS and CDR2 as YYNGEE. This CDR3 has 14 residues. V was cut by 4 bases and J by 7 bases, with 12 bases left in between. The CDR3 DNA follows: TGTGCCAGCAGCACGGGGCAGGTGAATTCACCCCTCCACTTT. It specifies CASSTGQVNSPLHF. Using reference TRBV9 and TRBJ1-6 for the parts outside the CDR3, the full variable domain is DSGVTQTPKHLITATGQRVTLRCSPRSGDLSVYWYQQSLDQGLQFLIQYYNGEERAKGNILERFSAQQFPDLHSELNLSSLELGDSALYFCASSTGQVNSPLHFGNGTRLTVT.

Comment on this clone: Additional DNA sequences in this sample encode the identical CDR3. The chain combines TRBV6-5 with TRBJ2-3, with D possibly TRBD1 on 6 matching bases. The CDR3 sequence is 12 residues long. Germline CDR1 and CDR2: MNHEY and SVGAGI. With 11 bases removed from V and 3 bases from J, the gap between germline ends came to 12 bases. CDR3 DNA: TGTGCCTCGAGGGGGTCAACAGATACGCAGTATTTT. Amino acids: CASRGSTDTQYF.

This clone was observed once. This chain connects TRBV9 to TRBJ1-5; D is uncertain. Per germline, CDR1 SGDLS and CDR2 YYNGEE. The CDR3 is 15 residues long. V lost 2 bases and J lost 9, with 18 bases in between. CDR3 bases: TGTGCCAGCAGCGTGGGTGACCGTTCGGTCATGCCCCAGCATTTT. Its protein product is CASSVGDRSVMPQHF.

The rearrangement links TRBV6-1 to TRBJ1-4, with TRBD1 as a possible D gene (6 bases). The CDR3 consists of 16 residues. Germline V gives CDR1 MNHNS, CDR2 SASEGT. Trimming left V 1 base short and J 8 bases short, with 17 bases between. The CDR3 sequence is CASSEDGGVWQEKLFF. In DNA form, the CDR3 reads TGTGCCAGCAGTGAAGACGGGGGCGTATGGCAGGAAAAACTGTTTTTT.